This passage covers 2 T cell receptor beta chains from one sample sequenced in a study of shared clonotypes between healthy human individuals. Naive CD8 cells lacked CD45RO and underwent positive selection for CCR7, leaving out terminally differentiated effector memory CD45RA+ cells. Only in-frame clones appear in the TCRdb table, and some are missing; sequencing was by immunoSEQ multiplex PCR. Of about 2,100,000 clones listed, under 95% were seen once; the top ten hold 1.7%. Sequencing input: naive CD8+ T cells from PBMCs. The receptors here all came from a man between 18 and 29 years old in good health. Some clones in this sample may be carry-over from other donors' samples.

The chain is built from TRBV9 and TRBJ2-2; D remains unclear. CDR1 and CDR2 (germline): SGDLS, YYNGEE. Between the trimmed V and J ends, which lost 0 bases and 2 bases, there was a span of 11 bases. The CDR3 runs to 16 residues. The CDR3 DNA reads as TGTGCCAGCAGCGTAGATGTGTCAGGAAACACCGGGGAGCTGTTTTTT. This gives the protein CASSVDVSGNTGELFF.

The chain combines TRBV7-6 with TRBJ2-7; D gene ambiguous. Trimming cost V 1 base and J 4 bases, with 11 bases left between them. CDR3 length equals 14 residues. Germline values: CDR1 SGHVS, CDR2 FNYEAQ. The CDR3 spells CASSLGDRLYEQYF. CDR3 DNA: TGTGCCAGCAGCTTAGGAGACCGACTTTACGAGCAGTACTTC.